This record covers a single T cell receptor beta chain. This sample is drawn from a study of OX40 agonist ivuxolimab in advanced cancers. Profiled with immunoSEQ multiplex PCR; TCRdb holds only in-frame clones, not every one. Among nearly 80,000 clones listed, roughly four fifths were seen once. Trimming took 2 bases from V and 0 from J, leaving 5 bases between them. This CDR3 has 13 amino acids. The V gene's germline CDR1 is SGHDT and CDR2 YYEEEE. This receptor was taken from an adult with an advanced solid tumor such as melanoma, head and neck, liver or kidney cancer. The chain carries TRBV5-6 and TRBJ1-1, with no clear D. The input for sequencing was CD4+ or CD8+ T cells sorted from blood, taken in a trial of the OX40 agonist ivuxolimab. CDR3 bases: TGTGCCAGCAGCTTATGGCTGAACACTGAAGCTTTCTTT. Its translation: CASSLWLNTEAFF.